The 3 T cell receptor beta chains in this list originate from one sample, sequenced in a study of blood T cells in healthy people across ages. Together with a sample-barcoded 5' primer, a J-beta primer mix was included in a second PCR lasting 7 to 11 cycles. TCRdb used MiXCR to reprocess the 5' RACE reads, holding one entry per CDR3 protein. The repertoire holds about 830,000 distinct CDR3 sequences, with approximately 67% as singletons. The sequencing sample was made of blood. These receptors all stem from a man aged 25 to 40 in good health.

CDR3 bases: TGTGCCATCAGTGACCCCGTCGGGGAGACCCAGTACTTC. Its translation is CAISDPVGETQYF. The chain links TRBV10-3 to TRBJ2-7; D remains ambiguous. Near its end, the DNA agrees better with TRBJ2-5, so the J call may be wrong. The CDR3 sequence is 13 residues long. The germline CDR1 and CDR2 sequences are ENHRY and SYGVKD.

The chain employs TRBV4-2 and TRBJ2-1; maybe TRBD2 (6 bases). The length of the CDR3 is 16 residues. Germline loops: CDR1 LGHNA, CDR2 YNFKEQ. Trimming removed 0 bases from V and 10 bases from J, with 19 bases in between. The CDR3 DNA reads as TGTGCCAGCAGCCAAGATCGGGGGAACTGGCACTACGAGCAGTTCTTC. Its translation is CASSQDRGNWHYEQFF.

The chain uses TRBV3-1 and TRBJ1-1; D is uncertain. This CDR3 spans 14 amino acids. CDR1 is LGHDT and CDR2 is YNNKEL in the germline V gene (reference sequence). Trimming pared 0 bases from V and 5 bases from J, leaving 10 bases between. CDR3 DNA sequence: TGTGCCAGCAGCCAAGATGGGAGAGGGACTGAAGCTTTCTTT. Its protein product is CASSQDGRGTEAFF.